This entry describes one TCR beta chain. The sample is drawn from a study of blood T cell repertoires in COVID-19. Study as a whole: Sources were T cells, B-cell-depleted T cells, or PBMCs; the material itself was cDNA or gDNA.

In the study's own analysis: Nucleated cell counts were estimated from reference gene primer amplification. Method: immunoSEQ multiplex PCR; TCRdb's copy keeps in-frame clones and lacks some. From that table come the V and J calls and clone size; the DNA was used to work out D and trimming. The sample consists of some 230,000 clones, about nine tenths of them appearing once. This CDR3 comprises 14 residues. With 3 bases clipped from V and 2 bases from J, the junction kept 2 bases outside the gene matches. CDR1 and CDR2 (germline): WNHNN, SYGVQD (reference sequence). The chain couples TRBV10-1 to TRBJ2-3, with 7 bases aligning to TRBD1. The sample consisted of peripheral blood. This receptor was taken from a man aged 25 to 45 who had recovered from COVID-19. The CDR3 protein is CASSEGQATDTQYF. Written as DNA, the CDR3 is TGCGCCAGCAGTGAAGGACAGGCCACAGATACGCAGTATTTT.